The clone carrying this TCR beta chain was seen a single time. Its target is not known. This record comes from a study of Ad26.COV2.S vaccination and SARS-CoV-2 variants. Study findings and constraints: Possible underestimation of total T cell responses by the TCR breadth and depth analyses was noted.

Libraries were prepared by immunoSEQ multiplex PCR; TCRdb keeps only in-frame clonotypes and omits some of them. This sample has around 340,000 clones; 85% to 90% occur once, and the top ten carry under 6%. Regarding treatment: about 20 received Ad26.COV2.S at low or high dose, single or two shots; about 5 received placebo; per-sample allocation not given. Specimens were obtained on day 63 following the first vaccine or placebo injection. This material consisted of peripheral blood, taken in a trial of Ad26.COV2.S vaccine versus placebo. The receptor comes from a person aged 18-60 years who received the Ad26.COV2.S COVID-19 vaccine or a placebo.

The CDR3 spells CASSLVGDTEAFF. DNA for the CDR3: TGTGCCAGCAGCTTGGTCGGGGACACTGAAGCTTTCTTT. V and J are TRBV5-4 and TRBJ1-1; D gene uncertain. The CDR3 spans 13 residues. Germline V gene lookup returns CDR1 SGHNT and CDR2 YYREEE (reference sequence). V shed 0 bases and J shed 3 bases, with 6 bases lying between them.